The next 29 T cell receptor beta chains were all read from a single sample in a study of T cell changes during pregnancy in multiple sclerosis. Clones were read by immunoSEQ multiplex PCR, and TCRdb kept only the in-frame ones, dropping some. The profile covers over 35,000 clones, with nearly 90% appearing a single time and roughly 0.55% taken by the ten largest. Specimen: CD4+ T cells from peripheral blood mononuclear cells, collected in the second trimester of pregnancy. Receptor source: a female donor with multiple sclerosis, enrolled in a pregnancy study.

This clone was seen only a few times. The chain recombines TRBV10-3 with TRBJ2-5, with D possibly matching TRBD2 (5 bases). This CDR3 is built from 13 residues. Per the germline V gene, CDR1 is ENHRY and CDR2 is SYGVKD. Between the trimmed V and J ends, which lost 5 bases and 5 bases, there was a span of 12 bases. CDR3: CAISRQGGETQYF. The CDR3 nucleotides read TGTGCCATCAGTCGCCAAGGCGGGGAGACCCAGTACTTC.

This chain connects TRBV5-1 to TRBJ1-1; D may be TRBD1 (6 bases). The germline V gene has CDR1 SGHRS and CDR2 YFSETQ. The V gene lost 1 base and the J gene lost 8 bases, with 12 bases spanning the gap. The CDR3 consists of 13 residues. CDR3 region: CASSLIGGYEAFF. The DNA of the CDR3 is TGCGCCAGCAGCTTGATAGGGGGTTACGAAGCTTTCTTT.

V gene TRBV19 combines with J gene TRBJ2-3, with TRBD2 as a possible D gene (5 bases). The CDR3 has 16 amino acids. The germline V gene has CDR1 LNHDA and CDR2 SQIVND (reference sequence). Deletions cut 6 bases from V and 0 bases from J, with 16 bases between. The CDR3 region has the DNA TGTGCCAGTAGAGACCCGGGATATCCTAGCACAGATACGCAGTATTTT. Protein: CASRDPGYPSTDTQYF.

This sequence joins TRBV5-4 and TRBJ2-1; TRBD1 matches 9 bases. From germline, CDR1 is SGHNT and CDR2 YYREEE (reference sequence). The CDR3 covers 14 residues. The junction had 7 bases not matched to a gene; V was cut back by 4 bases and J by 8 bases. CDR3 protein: CASSMGQGRDEQFF. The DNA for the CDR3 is TGTGCCAGCAGCATGGGACAGGGCAGGGATGAGCAGTTCTTC.

In DNA form, the CDR3 reads TGCAGCGCGACTAGCGGGAGGGCCTACGAGCAGTACTTC. Its translation: CSATSGRAYEQYF. This chain joins TRBV29-1 and TRBJ2-7; 14 nucleotides align to TRBD2. This CDR3 is 13 amino acids long. CDR1 SQVTM and CDR2 ANQGSEA come from the germline V gene. J gave up 2 bases and V 7 bases, and 1 base lay outside the gene matches.

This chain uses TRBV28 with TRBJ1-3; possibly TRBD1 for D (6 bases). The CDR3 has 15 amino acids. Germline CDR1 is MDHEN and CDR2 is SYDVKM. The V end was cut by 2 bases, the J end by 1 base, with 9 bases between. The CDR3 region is CASSLAGASGNTIYF. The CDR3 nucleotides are TGTGCCAGCAGTTTAGCAGGGGCTTCTGGAAACACCATATATTTT.

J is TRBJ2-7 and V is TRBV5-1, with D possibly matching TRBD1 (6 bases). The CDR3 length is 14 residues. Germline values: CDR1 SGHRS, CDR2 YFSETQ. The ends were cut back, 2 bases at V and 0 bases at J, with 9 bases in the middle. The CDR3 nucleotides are TGCGCCAGCAGCTTATCAGGGGTCTCCTACGAGCAGTACTTC. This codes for CASSLSGVSYEQYF.

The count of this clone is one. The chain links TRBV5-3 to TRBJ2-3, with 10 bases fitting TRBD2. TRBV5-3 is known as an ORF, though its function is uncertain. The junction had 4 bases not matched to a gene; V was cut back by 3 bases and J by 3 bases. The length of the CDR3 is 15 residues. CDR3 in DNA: TGTGCCAGAAGCTCACAACTAGCGGGAACAGATACGCAGTATTTT. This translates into CARSSQLAGTDTQYF.

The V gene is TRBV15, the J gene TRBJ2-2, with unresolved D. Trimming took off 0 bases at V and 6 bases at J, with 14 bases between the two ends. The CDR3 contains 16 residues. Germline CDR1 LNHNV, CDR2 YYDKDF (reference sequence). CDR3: CATSRDMVLLAGELFF. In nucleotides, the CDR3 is TGTGCCACCAGCAGAGATATGGTCTTATTAGCCGGGGAGCTGTTTTTT.

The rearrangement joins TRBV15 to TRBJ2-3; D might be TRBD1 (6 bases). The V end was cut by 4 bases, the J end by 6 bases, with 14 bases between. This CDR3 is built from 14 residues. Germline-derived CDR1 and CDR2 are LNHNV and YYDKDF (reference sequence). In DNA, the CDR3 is TGTGCCACCAGCAACTTCCCCCAGGGGGATACGCAGTATTTT. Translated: CATSNFPQGDTQYF.

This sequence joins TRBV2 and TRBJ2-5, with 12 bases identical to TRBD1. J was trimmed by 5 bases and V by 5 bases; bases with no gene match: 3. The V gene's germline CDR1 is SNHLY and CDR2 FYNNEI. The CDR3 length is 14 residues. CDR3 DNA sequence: TGTGCCAGCAGTAGGGACAGGGGGCAGGAGACCCAGTACTTC. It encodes CASSRDRGQETQYF.

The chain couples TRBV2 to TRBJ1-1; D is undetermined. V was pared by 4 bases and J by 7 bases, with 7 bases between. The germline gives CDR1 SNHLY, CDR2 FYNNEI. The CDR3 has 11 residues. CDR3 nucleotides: TGTGCCAGCAGTGTTCACAGTGAAGCTTTCTTT. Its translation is CASSVHSEAFF.

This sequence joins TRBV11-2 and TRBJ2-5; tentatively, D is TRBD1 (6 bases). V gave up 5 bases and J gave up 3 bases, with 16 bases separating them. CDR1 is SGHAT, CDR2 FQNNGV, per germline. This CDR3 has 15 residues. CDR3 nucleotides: TGTGCCAGCAGCCCTGGGGCAGGGGAGAAAGAGACCCAGTACTTC. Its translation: CASSPGAGEKETQYF.

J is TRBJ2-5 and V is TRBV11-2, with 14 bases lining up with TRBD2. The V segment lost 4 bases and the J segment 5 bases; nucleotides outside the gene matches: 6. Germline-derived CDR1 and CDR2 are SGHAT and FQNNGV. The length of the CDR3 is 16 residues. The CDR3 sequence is CASSSWGLAGVETQYF. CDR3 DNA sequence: TGTGCCAGCAGCTCCTGGGGACTAGCGGGAGTGGAGACCCAGTACTTC.

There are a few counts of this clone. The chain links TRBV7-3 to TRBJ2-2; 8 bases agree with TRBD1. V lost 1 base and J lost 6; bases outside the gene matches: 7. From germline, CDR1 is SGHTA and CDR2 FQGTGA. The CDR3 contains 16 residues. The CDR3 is CASSLIRGQVPGELFF. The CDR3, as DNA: TGTGCCAGCAGCTTAATTAGGGGACAGGTCCCCGGGGAGCTGTTTTTT.

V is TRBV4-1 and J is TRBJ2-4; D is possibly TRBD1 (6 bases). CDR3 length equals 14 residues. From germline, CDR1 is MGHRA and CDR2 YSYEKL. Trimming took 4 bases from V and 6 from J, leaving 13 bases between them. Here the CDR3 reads CASSPQGALNIQYF. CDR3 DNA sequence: TGCGCCAGCAGCCCACAGGGCGCCCTAAACATTCAGTACTTC.

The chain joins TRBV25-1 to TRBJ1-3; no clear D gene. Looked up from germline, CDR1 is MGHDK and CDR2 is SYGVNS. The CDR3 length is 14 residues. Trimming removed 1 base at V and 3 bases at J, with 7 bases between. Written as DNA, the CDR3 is TGTGCCAGCAGTGAATTTTCAGATGGAAACACCATATATTTT. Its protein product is CASSEFSDGNTIYF. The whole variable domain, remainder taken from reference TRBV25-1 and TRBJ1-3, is EADIYQTPRYLVIGTGKKITLECSQTMGHDKMYWYQQDPGMELHLIHYSYGVNSTEKGDLSSESTVSRIRTEHFPLTLESARPSHTSQYLCASSEFSDGNTIYFGEGSWLTVV.

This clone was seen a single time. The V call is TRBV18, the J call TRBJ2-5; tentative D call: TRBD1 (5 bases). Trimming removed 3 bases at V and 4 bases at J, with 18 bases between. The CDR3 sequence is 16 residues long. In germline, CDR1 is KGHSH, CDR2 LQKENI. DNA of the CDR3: TGTGCCAGCTCACCCGAGATGCAAGGGGCCTCAGAGACCCAGTACTTC. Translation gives CASSPEMQGASETQYF.

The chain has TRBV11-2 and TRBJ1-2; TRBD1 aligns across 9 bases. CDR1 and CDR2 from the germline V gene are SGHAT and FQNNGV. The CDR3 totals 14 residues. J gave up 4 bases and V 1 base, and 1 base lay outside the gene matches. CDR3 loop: CASSLGGQGYGYTF. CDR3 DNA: TGTGCCAGCAGCTTAGGGGGACAGGGCTATGGCTACACCTTC. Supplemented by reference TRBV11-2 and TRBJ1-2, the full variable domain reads EAGVAQSPRYKIIEKRQSVAFWCNPISGHATLYWYQQILGQGPKLLIQFQNNGVVDDSQLPKDRFSAERLKGVDSTLKIQPAKLEDSAVYLCASSLGGQGYGYTFGSGTRLTVV.

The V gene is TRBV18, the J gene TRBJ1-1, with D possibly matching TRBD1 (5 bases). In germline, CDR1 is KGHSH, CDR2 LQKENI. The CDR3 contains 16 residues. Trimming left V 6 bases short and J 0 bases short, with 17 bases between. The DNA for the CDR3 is TGTGCCAGCTCGTACCAGGGAGGGGCCCTGAACACTGAAGCTTTCTTT. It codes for CASSYQGGALNTEAFF.

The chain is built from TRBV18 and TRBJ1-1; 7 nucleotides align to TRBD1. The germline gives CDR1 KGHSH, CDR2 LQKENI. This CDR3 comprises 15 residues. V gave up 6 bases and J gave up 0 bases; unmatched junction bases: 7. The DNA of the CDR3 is TGTGCCAGCTCCCGCCTGACAGGGATGAACACTGAAGCTTTCTTT. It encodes CASSRLTGMNTEAFF.

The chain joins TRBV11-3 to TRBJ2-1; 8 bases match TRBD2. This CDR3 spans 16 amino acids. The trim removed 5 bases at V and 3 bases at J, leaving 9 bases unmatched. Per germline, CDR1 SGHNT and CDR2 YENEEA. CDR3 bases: TGTGCCAGCAGCCTTGTCTTAGCGGGAATCTACAATGAGCAGTTCTTC. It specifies CASSLVLAGIYNEQFF.

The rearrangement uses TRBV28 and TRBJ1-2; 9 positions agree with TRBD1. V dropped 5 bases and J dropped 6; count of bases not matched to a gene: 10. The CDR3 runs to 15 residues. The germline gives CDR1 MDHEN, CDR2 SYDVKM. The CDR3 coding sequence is TGTGCCAGCAGTGTAAGCCCCGGGACAGGGCATGGCTACACCTTC. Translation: CASSVSPGTGHGYTF.

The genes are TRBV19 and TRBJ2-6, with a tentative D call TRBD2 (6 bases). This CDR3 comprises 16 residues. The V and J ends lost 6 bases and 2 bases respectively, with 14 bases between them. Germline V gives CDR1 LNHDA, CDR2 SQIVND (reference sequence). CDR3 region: CASRGAGGTGANVLTF. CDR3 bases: TGTGCCAGTAGGGGCGCGGGCGGGACTGGGGCCAACGTCCTGACTTTC.

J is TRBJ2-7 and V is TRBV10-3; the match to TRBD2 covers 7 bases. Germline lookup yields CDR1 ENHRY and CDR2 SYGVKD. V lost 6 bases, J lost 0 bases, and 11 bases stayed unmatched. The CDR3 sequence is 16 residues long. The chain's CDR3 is CAIRPMGGGSSYEQYF. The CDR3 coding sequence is TGTGCCATCAGACCCATGGGGGGGGGAAGCTCCTACGAGCAGTACTTC.

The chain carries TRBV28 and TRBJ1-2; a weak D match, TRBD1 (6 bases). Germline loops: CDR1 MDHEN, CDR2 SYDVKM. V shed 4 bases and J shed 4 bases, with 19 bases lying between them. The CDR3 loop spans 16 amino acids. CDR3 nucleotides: TGTGCCAGCAGTTCCTCTGCGCGGGGGCAAGGCTATGGCTACACCTTC. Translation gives CASSSSARGQGYGYTF.

The CDR3 here is CASSLRGSGSPVSYNEQFF. DNA of the CDR3: TGTGCCAGCAGCTTACGAGGTAGCGGGAGCCCCGTCTCCTACAATGAGCAGTTCTTC. This chain joins TRBV7-6 and TRBJ2-1; TRBD2 matches at 9 bases. V lost 2 bases, J lost 0 bases, and 11 bases stayed unmatched. Germline CDR1 SGHVS, CDR2 FNYEAQ. The CDR3 spans 19 residues. Using reference TRBV7-6 and TRBJ2-1 for the parts outside the CDR3, the full variable domain is GAGVSQSPRYKVTKRGQDVALRCDPISGHVSLYWYRQALGQGPEFLTYFNYEAQQDKSGLPNDRFSAERPEGSISTLTIQRTEQRDSAMYRCASSLRGSGSPVSYNEQFFGPGTRLTVL.

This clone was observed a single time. This chain's CDR3 is CAWSGVGGGSGNTIYF. CDR3 DNA sequence: TGTGCCTGGAGTGGTGTTGGAGGAGGCTCTGGAAACACCATATATTTT. The rearrangement uses TRBV30 and TRBJ1-3; D remains ambiguous. Trimming shortened V by 1 base and J by 0 bases, and 13 bases separated the two germline ends. The CDR3 covers 16 residues. The germline gives CDR1 GTSNPN, CDR2 SVGIG (reference sequence).

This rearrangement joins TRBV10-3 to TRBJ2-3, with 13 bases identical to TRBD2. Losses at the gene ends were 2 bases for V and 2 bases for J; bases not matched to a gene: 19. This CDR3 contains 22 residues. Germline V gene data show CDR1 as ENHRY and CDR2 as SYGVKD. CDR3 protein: CAISEPDGTSGIRVPFTDTQYF. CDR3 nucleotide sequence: TGTGCCATCAGTGAGCCCGACGGGACTAGCGGGATCCGAGTCCCATTCACAGATACGCAGTATTTT.